The rows below give T cell receptor beta chains drawn from one sample of a study of blood T cell repertoires in COVID-19. Using immunoSEQ multiplex PCR, the repertoire was profiled, and TCRdb retains in-frame clones only, with some absent. Here the sample spans 390,000 or so clones, about 89% being singletons. The source material was peripheral blood. The receptors derive from a woman aged 25 to 39 with COVID-19, enrolled during active disease. The CDR3 runs from the conserved cysteine through the conserved F or W. The D gene is left open where the match is weak. Expanded clones are given a class, and other clones once, few, many or no size at all.

j_gene,v_gene,d_gene,abundance,CDR3nt,CDR3aa
TRBJ1-5,TRBV5-1,TRBD1,-,TGCGCCAGCAGCTTAGGACAGGGTATCAATCAGCCCCAGCATTTT,CASSLGQGINQPQHF
TRBJ2-7,TRBV6-2/TRBV6-3,-,-,TGTGCCAGCAGTTACGGTAAGCAGGGTCGCGACGAGCAGTACTTC,CASSYGKQGRDEQYF
TRBJ1-1,TRBV4-3,TRBD1,-,TGCGCCAGCAGCCAAGATATCACAGGGGGAGCAGGAAGCACTGAAGCTTTCTTT,CASSQDITGGAGSTEAFF
TRBJ1-5,TRBV7-2,TRBD1,few,TGTGCCAGCAGCTCGGACAGGGGGCCTCAGCCCCAGCATTTT,CASSSDRGPQPQHF
TRBJ1-5,TRBV27,TRBD1,few,TGTGCCAGTCGTGGACAGGGCGGCAATCAGCCCCAGCATTTT,CASRGQGGNQPQHF
TRBJ1-6,TRBV30,TRBD1,-,TGTGCCTGGAGTGCGAAGGGACAGGGTGGTGGCTATAATTCACCCCTCCACTTT,CAWSAKGQGGGYNSPLHF
TRBJ2-5,TRBV30,TRBD1,-,TGTGCCTGGATGGTGGACAGGGGACCCGGGGAGACCCAGTACTTC,CAWMVDRGPGETQYF
TRBJ2-5,TRBV5-1,-,-,TGCGCCAGCAGCTTAGCCAGCGGGCAGGAGACCCAGTACTTC,CASSLASGQETQYF
TRBJ2-5,TRBV6-2/TRBV6-3,TRBD2,-,TGTGCCAGCAGTAGGATAGTAGCGGGAAGAAGACAAGAGACCCAGTACTTC,CASSRIVAGRRQETQYF
TRBJ2-5,TRBV7-2,-,-,TGTGCCAGCAGCCCGACCCCTTTCGGCGGGATGGAGACCCAGTACTTC,CASSPTPFGGMETQYF
TRBJ1-4,TRBV6-5,-,-,TGTGCCAGCCCGACCCGAGGGGAGGTTGAAAAACTGTTTTTT,CASPTRGEVEKLFF
TRBJ2-7,TRBV10-1,TRBD1,-,TGCGCCAGCAGTGAAGGACAGGGATACGAGCAGTACTTC,CASSEGQGYEQYF
TRBJ1-5,TRBV6-6,-,-,TGTGCCAGCAGTTACTCGCAGCAGCCCCAGCATTTT,CASSYSQQPQHF
TRBJ2-5,TRBV10-3,TRBD2,-,TGTGCCATCAATGCAGCGGGAGTCCCTCAAGAGACCCAGTACTTC,CAINAAGVPQETQYF
TRBJ1-3,TRBV7-3,-,-,TGTGCCAGCAGCTTAGGAGGGATAGGAAACACCATATATTTT,CASSLGGIGNTIYF
TRBJ2-1,TRBV6-5,TRBD2,-,TGTGCCAGCAGCTGGGGACTAGCGGGAGCTGAGCAGTTCTTC,CASSWGLAGAEQFF
TRBJ1-3,TRBV7-2,-,-,TGTGCCAGCAGCTCAGGAAACACCATATATTTT,CASSSGNTIYF
TRBJ1-1,TRBV13,-,-,TGTGCCAGCAGCTTAGAGCGGGCCACTGAAGCTTTCTTT,CASSLERATEAFF
TRBJ2-1,TRBV25-1,-,once,TGTGCCAGCAGTGAAGGGCAGGGAATGATCAATGAGCAGTTCTTC,CASSEGQGMINEQFF
TRBJ2-1,TRBV1,-,-,TGCACCAGCAGCCAGACTAGCGGGGGGGCGGGCCCCTACGACAATGAGCAGTTCTTC,CTSSQTSGGAGPYDNEQFF